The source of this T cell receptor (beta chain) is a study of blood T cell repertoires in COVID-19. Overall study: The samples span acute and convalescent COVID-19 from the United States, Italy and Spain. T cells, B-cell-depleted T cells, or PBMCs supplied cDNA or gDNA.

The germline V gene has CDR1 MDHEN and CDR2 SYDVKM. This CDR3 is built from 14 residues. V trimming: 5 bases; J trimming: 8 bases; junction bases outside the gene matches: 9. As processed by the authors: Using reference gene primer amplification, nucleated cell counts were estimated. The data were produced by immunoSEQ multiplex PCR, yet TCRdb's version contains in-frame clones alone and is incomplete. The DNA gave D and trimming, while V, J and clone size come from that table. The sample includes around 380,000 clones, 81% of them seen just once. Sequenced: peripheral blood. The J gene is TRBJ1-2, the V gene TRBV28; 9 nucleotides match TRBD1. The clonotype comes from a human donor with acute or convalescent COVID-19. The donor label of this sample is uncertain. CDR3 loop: CASSPPPGQGGYTF. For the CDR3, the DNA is TGTGCCAGCAGTCCTCCACCGGGACAGGGCGGCTACACCTTC.